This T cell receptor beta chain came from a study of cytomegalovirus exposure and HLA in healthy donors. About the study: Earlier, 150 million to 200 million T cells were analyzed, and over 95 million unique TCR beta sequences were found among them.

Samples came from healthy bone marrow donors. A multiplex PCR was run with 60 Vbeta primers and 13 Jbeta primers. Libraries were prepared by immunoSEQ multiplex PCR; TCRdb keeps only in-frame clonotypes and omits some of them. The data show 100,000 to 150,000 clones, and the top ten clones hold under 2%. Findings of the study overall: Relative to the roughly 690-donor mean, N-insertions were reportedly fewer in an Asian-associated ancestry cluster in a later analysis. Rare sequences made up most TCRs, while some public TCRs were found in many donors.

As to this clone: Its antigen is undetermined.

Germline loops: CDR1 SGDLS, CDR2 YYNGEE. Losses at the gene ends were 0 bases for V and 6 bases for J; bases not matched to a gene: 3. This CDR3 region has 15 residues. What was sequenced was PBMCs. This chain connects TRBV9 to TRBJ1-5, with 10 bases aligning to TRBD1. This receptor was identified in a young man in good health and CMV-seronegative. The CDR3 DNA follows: TGTGCCAGCAGCGTAGGACAGGGGGCAGGTCAGCCCCAGCATTTT. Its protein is CASSVGQGAGQPQHF.